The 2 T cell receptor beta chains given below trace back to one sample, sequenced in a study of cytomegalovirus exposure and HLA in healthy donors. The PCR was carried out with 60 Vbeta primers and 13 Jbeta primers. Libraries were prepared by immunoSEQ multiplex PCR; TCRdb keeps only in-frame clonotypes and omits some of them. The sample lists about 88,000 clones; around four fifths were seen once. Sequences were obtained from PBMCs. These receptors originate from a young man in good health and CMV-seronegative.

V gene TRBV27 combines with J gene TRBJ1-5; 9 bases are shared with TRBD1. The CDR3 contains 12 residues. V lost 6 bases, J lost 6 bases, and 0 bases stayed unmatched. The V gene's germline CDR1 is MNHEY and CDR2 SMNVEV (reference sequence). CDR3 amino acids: CASRTGGQPQHF. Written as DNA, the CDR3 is TGTGCCAGCAGGACAGGGGGTCAGCCCCAGCATTTT.

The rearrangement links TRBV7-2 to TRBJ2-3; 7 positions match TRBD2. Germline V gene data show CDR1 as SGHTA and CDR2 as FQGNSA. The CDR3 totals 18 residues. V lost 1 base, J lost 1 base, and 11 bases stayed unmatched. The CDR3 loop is CASSLDREGWMGTDTQYF. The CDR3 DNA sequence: TGTGCCAGCAGCTTAGATAGGGAGGGGTGGATGGGCACAGATACGCAGTATTTT.